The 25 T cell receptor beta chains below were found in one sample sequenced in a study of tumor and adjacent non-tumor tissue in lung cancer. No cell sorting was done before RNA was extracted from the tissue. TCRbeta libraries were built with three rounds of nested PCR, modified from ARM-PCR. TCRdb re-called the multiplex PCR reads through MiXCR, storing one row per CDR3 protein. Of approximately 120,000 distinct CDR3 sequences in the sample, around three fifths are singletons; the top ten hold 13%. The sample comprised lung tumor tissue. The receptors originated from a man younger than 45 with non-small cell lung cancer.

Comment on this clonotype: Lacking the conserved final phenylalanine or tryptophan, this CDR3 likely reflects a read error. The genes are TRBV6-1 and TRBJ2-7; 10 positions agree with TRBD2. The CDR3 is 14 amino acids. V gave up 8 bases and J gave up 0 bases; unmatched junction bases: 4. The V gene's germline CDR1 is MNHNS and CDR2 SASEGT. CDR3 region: CASVSGRGSYEQYL. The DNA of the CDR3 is TGTGCCAGCGTCAGCGGGAGGGGCTCCTACGAGCAGTACTTA.

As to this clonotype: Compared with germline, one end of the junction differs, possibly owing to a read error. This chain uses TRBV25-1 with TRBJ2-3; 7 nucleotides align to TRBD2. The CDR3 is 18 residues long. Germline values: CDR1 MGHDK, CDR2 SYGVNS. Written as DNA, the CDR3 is TGTACCAGCAGTGAAGGCGAGCGGGATTTTACTAACACAGATACGCAGTATTTT. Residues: CTSSEGERDFTNTDTQYF. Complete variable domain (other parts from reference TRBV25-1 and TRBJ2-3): EADIYQTPRYLVIGTGKKITLECSQTMGHDKMYWYQQDPGMELHLIHYSYGVNSTEKGDLSSESTVSRIRTEHFPLTLESARPSHTSQYLCTSSEGERDFTNTDTQYFGPGTRLTVL.

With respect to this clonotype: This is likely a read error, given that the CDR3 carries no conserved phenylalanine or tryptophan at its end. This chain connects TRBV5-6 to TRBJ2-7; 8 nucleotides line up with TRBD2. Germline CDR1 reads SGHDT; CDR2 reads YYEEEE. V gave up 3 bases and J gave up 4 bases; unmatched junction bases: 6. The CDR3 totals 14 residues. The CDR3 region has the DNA TGTGCCAGCAGCTGGGGACTAGTCCAATACGAGCAGTACTCC. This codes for CASSWGLVQYEQYS.

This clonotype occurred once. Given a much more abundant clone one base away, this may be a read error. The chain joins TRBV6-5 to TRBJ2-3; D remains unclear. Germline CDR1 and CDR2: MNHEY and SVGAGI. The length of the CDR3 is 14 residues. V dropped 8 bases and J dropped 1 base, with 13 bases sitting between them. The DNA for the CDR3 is TGTGCCAGCGGAACTATCGGACGCACAGATACGCAGTATTTT. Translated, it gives CASGTIGRTDTQYF.

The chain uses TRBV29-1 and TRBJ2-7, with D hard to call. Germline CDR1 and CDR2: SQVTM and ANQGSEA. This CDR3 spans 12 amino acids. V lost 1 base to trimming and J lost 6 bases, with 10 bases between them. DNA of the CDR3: TGCAGCGTTGAAGTTCGGGTTAGCGAGCAGTACTTC. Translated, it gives CSVEVRVSEQYF.

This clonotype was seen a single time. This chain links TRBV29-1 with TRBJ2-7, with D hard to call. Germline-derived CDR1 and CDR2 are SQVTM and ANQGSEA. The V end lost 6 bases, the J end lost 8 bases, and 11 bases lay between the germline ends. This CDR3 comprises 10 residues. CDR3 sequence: CSVTQHKQYF. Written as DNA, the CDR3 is TGCAGCGTAACTCAGCACAAGCAGTACTTC.

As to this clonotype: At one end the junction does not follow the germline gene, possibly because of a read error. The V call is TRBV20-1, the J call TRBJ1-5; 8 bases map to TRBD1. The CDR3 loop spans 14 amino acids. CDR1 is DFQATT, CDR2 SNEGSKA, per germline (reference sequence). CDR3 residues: CSASSDRAGQPQHF. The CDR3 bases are TGCAGTGCTAGCTCGGACAGGGCTGGTCAGCCTCAGCATTTT.

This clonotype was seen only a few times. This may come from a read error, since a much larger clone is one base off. The CDR3 reads CSARNTTGGRNEQYF. CDR3 DNA: TGCAGTGCTAGGAATACAACGGGAGGGAGGAACGAGCAGTACTTC. The chain combines TRBV20-1 with TRBJ2-7, with 8 bases identical to TRBD2. V gave up 3 bases and J gave up 5 bases; unmatched junction bases: 12. Germline assignment: CDR1 DFQATT and CDR2 SNEGSKA (reference sequence). The CDR3 length is 15 residues.

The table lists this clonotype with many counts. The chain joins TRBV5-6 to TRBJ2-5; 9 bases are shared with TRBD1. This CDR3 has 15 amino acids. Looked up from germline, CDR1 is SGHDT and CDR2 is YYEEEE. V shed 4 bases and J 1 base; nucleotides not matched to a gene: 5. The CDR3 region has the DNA TGTGCCAGCAGCCCGGACAGGGGCGTCCAAGAGACCCAGTACTTC. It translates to CASSPDRGVQETQYF.

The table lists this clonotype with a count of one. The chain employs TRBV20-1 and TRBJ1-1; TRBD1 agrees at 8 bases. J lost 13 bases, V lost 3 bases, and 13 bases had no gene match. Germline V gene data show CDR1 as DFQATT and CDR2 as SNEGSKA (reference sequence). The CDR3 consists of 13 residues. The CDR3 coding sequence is TGCAGTGCTAGGCAGGGGGCGAGTCTCACGGTTTTCTTT. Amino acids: CSARQGASLTVFF.

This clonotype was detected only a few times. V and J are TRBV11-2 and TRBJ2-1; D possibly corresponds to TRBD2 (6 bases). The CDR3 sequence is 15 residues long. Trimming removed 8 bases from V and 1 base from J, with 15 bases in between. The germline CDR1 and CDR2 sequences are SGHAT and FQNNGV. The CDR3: CASLYASASYNEQFF. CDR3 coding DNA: TGTGCCAGCTTATATGCTAGCGCGTCCTACAATGAGCAGTTCTTC.

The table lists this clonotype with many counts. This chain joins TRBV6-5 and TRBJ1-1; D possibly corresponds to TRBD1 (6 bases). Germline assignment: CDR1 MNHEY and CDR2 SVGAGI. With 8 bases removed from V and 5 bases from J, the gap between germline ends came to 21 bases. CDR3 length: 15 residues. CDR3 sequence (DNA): TGTGCCAGCGAGGGGGGGCGGTCGATCGGGACTGAAGCTTTCTTT. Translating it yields CASEGGRSIGTEAFF.

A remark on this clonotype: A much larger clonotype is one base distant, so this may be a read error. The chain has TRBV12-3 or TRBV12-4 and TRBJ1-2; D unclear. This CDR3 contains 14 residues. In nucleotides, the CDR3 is TGTGCCAGCAGTTTGGGTAACCATAACTATGACTACACCTTC. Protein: CASSLGNHNYDYTF.

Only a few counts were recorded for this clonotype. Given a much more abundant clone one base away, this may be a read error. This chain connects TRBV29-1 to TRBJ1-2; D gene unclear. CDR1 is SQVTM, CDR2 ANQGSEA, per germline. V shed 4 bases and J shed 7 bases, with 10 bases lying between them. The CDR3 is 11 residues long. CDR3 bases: TGCAGCGTTGTGGAGAAGACTGGCTACACCTTC. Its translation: CSVVEKTGYTF.

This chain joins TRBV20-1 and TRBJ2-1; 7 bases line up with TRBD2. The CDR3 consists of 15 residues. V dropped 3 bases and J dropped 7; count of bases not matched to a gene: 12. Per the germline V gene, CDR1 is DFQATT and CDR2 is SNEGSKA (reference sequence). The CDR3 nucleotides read TGCAGTGCTAGCCCGCGGGGAGGGCGGAGGAATGAGCAGTTCTTC. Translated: CSASPRGGRRNEQFF.

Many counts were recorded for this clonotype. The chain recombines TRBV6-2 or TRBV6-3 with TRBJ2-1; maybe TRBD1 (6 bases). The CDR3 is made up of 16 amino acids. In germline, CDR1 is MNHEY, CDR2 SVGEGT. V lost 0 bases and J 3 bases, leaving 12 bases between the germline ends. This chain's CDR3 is CASSYSARGFYNEQFF. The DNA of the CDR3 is TGTGCCAGCAGTTACTCGGCCAGGGGTTTCTACAATGAGCAGTTCTTC.

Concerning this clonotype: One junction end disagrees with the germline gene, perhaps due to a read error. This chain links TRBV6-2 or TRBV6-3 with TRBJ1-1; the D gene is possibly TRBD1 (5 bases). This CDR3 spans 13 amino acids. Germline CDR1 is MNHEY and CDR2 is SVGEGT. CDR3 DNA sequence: TGTGACAGCATAATATCAGGGTCGAGTGAAGCTTTCTTT. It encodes CDSIISGSSEAFF.

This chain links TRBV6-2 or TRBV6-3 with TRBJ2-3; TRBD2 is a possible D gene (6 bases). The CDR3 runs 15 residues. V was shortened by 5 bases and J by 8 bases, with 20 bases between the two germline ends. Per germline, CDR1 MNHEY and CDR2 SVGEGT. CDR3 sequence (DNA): TGTGCCAGCAGTCAACCAATCGGATGCGGGGCTACGCAGTATTTT. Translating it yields CASSQPIGCGATQYF.

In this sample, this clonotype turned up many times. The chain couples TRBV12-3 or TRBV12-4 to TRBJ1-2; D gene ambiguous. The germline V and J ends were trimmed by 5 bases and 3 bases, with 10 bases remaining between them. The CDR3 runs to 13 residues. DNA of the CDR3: TGTGCCAGCAGTCCCCGGAGGGACTATGGCTACACCTTC. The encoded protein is CASSPRRDYGYTF.

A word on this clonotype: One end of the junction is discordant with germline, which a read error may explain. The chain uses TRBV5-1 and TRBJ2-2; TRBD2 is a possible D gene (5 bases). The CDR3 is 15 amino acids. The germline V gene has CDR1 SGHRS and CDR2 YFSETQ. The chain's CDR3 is CASSPGIANIGELSF. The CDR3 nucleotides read TGCGCCAGCAGCCCCGGGATCGCGAACATCGGGGAGCTGTCTTTT.

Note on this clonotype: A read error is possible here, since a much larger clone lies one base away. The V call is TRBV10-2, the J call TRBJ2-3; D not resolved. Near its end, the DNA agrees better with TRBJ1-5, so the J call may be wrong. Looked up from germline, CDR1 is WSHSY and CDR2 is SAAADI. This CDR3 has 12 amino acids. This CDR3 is CASSESSDTQHF. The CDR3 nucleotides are TGCGCCAGCAGTGAGTCATCGGATACGCAGCATTTT.

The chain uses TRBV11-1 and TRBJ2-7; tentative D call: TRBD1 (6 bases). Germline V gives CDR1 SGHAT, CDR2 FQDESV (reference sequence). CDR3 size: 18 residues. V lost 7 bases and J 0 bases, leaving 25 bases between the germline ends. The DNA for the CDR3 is TGTGCCAGCAATTTAAGGTTACCCGACAGGTTTCTCTCCTACGAGCAGTACTTC. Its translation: CASNLRLPDRFLSYEQYF.

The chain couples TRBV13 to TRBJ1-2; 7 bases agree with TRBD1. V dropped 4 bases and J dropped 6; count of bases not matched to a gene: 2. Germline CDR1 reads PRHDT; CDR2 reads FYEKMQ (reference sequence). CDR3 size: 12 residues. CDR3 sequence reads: CASSSTGDGYTF. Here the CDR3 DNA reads TGTGCCAGCAGCTCCACAGGGGATGGCTACACCTTC.

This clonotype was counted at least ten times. CDR3 amino acids: CASSQTQGAGGELFF. CDR3 DNA: TGTGCCAGCAGTCAGACACAGGGGGCAGGCGGGGAGCTGTTTTTT. V usage is TRBV6-6 and J usage is TRBJ2-2; 9 bases are a match to TRBD1. The CDR3 is 15 amino acids. V was pared by 5 bases and J by 7 bases, with 8 bases of the junction left unmatched. Germline V gene data show CDR1 as MNHNY and CDR2 as SVGAGI (reference sequence).

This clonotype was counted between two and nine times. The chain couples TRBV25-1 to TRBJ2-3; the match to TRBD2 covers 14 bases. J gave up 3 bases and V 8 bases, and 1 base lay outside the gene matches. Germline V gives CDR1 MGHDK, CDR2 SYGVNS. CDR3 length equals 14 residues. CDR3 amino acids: CASGTSGGTDTQYF. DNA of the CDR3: TGTGCCAGCGGGACTAGCGGGGGAACAGATACGCAGTATTTT. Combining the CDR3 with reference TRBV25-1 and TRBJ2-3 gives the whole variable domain EADIYQTPRYLVIGTGKKITLECSQTMGHDKMYWYQQDPGMELHLIHYSYGVNSTEKGDLSSESTVSRIRTEHFPLTLESARPSHTSQYLCASGTSGGTDTQYFGPGTRLTVL.